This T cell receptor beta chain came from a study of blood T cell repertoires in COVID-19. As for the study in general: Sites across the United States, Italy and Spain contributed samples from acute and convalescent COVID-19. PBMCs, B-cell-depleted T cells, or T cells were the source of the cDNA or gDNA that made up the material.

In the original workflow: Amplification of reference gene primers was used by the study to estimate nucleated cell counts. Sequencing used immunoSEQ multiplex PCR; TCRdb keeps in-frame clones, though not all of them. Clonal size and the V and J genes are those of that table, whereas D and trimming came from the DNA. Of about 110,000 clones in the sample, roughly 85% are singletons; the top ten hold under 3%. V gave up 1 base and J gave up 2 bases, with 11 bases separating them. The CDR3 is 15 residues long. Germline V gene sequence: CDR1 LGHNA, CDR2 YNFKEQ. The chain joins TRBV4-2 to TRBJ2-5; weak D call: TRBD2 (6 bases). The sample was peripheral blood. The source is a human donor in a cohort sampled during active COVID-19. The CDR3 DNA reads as TGTGCCAGCAGCCAAGTATCCGGAGGGCAAGAGACCCAGTACTTC. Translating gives CASSQVSGGQETQYF.